These T cell receptor beta chains were read from a single sample in a study of T cells after yellow fever vaccination. TCRdb recomputed calls from the 5' RACE reads with MiXCR, one row per CDR3 protein. The sample records 75,000 to 100,000 distinct CDR3 sequences, approximately 8.4% being singletons. This specimen consisted of CD8+ T cells not binding an NS4B(214-222) dextramer, sorted from PBMCs, obtained less than 18 days after the first yellow fever vaccination. The receptors come from a young man who received the YFV17D yellow fever vaccine. CDR3s leave out the opening cysteine and the closing phenylalanine or tryptophan. The D gene is left open where the match is weak. Expanded clones are given a class, and other clones once, few, many or no size at all.

d_call clone_size v_call cdr3_aa
- few TRBV12-3/TRBV12-4 ASSPGETPAGEKLF
TRBD2 - TRBV4-1 ASSLHPFSSGGAGTGELF
TRBD2 - TRBV5-4 ASSFGTIDEQF
- many TRBV29-1 SVGTSRVYEQY
- - TRBV15 ATSRDRGGSNQPQH
TRBD1 few TRBV6-4 ASSDVPGQGDEQF
- few TRBV7-6 ASSLVADSPLYEQY
TRBD1 many TRBV5-1 ASSSGQGALDTQY
- few TRBV4-3 ASSQVAGRQPQH
- few TRBV3-1 ASSQRPGFYEQY
TRBD1 few TRBV5-6 ASSLDGTVQETQY
- few TRBV5-6 ASSRFGVAKNIQY
- - TRBV28 ASKGGGSRGGYT
TRBD1 - TRBV19 ATTGGFGYT
- - TRBV4-1 ASSQVSGNEQF
- - TRBV7-9 ASSPGGSGTEAF
- - TRBV11-2 AISFGQVFRQRTDTQY
- - TRBV2 ATQGNYGYT
TRBD1 few TRBV5-6 ASSLWDRGPADTQY
TRBD1 - TRBV14 ASSLYRGTEAF
- few TRBV27 ASSYTESTDTQY
- many TRBV10-3 AISESSGGRNYGYT
- few TRBV27 ASSSSQIYEQY
TRBD1 - TRBV7-9 ASTGGDYNQPQH
- few TRBV5-1 ASSQEGDTYEQY
TRBD2 - TRBV6-4 ASSASGGSGDTQY
- few TRBV28 ASSAPGRRQETQY
- few TRBV7-6 ASSSSYSGDSPYEQY
- - TRBV6-2/TRBV6-3 ASKLSRGTGEAF
- few TRBV7-9 ASSPPGQETQY
- many TRBV7-9 ASSPSNTEAF
- - TRBV12-3/TRBV12-4 ASSLAREVYNYGYT
- - TRBV4-2 ASSPGVLNYGYT
TRBD2 many TRBV7-2 ASSFSLAGEAADTQY
- - TRBV30 AWSWVGYEQY
- few TRBV29-1 SARGGRANYGYT
TRBD1 few TRBV20-1 SARDRRQGERGNQPQH
TRBD2 few TRBV5-1 ASSQSGGPTDTQY
- few TRBV4-3 ASSQSQGMLTGANVLT
- few TRBV6-1 ASSRGQRDTGELF
- many TRBV2 ASLSMGQGGYTGELF
- - TRBV6-2/TRBV6-3 ASRERSNQPQH
- many TRBV5-5 ASSLDYEQY
- - TRBV4-1 ASSQEDIYQGEAF
TRBD1 - TRBV15 ATSRDDPLAGGTYEQY
- few TRBV19 ASSSARASTEAF
- - TRBV6-1 ASSAARQLNYGYT
- few TRBV30 AWSKETSYGYT
TRBD1 - TRBV11-1 ASSPGGNSRRSTDTQY
- few TRBV20-1 SARGPDTQY
- - TRBV6-5 ASSYLDGAPIWTQY
TRBD1 - TRBV20-1 SALGDRSANEQF
- few TRBV24-1 ATSDFRQREQF
TRBD2 few TRBV6-2/TRBV6-3 ASSYSGGALNEQF